These 26 T cell receptor beta chains were sequenced from one sample in a study of cytotoxic CD8 clonotypes in ibrutinib-treated CLL. TCRdb's table, derived via immunoSEQ multiplex PCR, lists solely in-frame clones and lacks some. Of some 35,000 clones listed, about 70% are singletons. This sample comprised PBMCs, obtained at disease progression, from a patient treated with ibrutinib. Source of these receptors: a human donor with chronic lymphocytic leukemia.

This sequence joins TRBV5-1 and TRBJ2-3; possibly TRBD1 for D (6 bases). This CDR3 has 14 amino acids. Trimming took off 0 bases at V and 4 bases at J, with 9 bases between the two ends. Germline V gene lookup returns CDR1 SGHRS and CDR2 YFSETQ. CDR3 sequence reads: CASSLGSGADTQYF. DNA of the CDR3: TGCGCCAGCAGCTTGGGGTCAGGGGCAGATACGCAGTATTTT.

This rearrangement joins TRBV6-1 to TRBJ1-6; D not certain. The CDR3 has 12 amino acids. Germline CDR1 is MNHNS and CDR2 is SASEGT. V lost 6 bases to trimming and J lost 13 bases, with 13 bases between them. Here the CDR3 reads CASSIGGLPLHF. CDR3 sequence (DNA): TGTGCCAGCAGCATAGGAGGTTTGCCCCTCCACTTT.

This chain connects TRBV11-1 to TRBJ2-1; D gene uncertain. CDR1 is SGHAT and CDR2 is FQDESV in the germline V gene (reference sequence). Trimming took off 1 base at V and 1 base at J, with 5 bases between the two ends. This CDR3 contains 14 residues. This chain's CDR3 is CASSLGISYNEQFF. For the CDR3, the DNA is TGTGCCAGCAGCTTAGGGATTTCCTACAATGAGCAGTTCTTC.

The rearrangement uses TRBV6-6 and TRBJ2-2; D may be TRBD2 (6 bases). The CDR3 runs to 13 residues. CDR1 is MNHNY, CDR2 SVGAGI, per germline (reference sequence). Trimming cost V 7 bases and J 4 bases, with 10 bases left between them. CDR3 protein: CASTHGGTGELFF. CDR3 nucleotide sequence: TGTGCCAGCACCCACGGGGGCACCGGGGAGCTGTTTTTT.

The chain has TRBV5-6 and TRBJ1-6; D uncertain. Germline CDR1 SGHDT, CDR2 YYEEEE. The CDR3 has 14 residues. V gave up 4 bases and J gave up 0 bases, with 5 bases separating them. Here the CDR3 reads CASSVSSYNSPLHF. CDR3 coding DNA: TGTGCCAGCAGCGTTAGCTCCTATAATTCACCCCTCCACTTT.

J is TRBJ2-5 and V is TRBV5-5; weak D call: TRBD2 (5 bases). The CDR3 totals 14 residues. Germline V gene data show CDR1 as SGHKS and CDR2 as YYEKEE (reference sequence). Trimming left V 6 bases short and J 2 bases short, with 14 bases between. CDR3 sequence (DNA): TGTGCCAGCACTACTACCCCGGGACAAGAGACCCAGTACTTC. Translated: CASTTTPGQETQYF.

This chain connects TRBV19 to TRBJ1-2; TRBD1 matches 7 bases. Germline-derived CDR1 and CDR2 are LNHDA and SQIVND (reference sequence). Trimming took 3 bases from V and 0 from J; bases not matched to a gene: 4. CDR3 size: 15 residues. CDR3 coding DNA: TGTGCCAGTAGTATCGGAGGGGGCGCTAACTATGGCTACACCTTC. Its translation: CASSIGGGANYGYTF.

V gene TRBV9 combines with J gene TRBJ1-6; D is possibly TRBD1 (6 bases). This CDR3 is 15 amino acids long. Trimming stripped 0 bases from V and 10 bases from J, with 14 bases between. CDR1 is SGDLS and CDR2 is YYNGEE in the germline V gene. The CDR3 nucleotides are TGTGCCAGCAGCGTAGGGCCAGGGGATCGCTCACCCCTCCACTTT. Translation gives CASSVGPGDRSPLHF.

Written as DNA, the CDR3 is TGTGCCAGCAGCTTAATCGGACAGGGGTCAGATACGCAGTATTTT. This gives the protein CASSLIGQGSDTQYF. J is TRBJ2-3 and V is TRBV11-3, with TRBD1 matching over 9 bases. Looked up from germline, CDR1 is SGHNT and CDR2 is YENEEA. The CDR3 totals 15 residues. Trimming at V came to 2 bases and at J to 4 bases, leaving 4 bases not matched to a gene. Full variable domain (rest looked up from reference TRBV11-3 and TRBJ2-3): EAGVVQSPRYKIIEKKQPVAFWCNPISGHNTLYWYLQNLGQGPELLIRYENEEAVDDSQLPKDRFSAERLKGVDSTLKIQPAELGDSAVYLCASSLIGQGSDTQYFGPGTRLTVL.

V and J are TRBV4-1 and TRBJ1-2; D perhaps matches TRBD1 (5 bases). Deletions cut 1 base from V and 4 bases from J, with 10 bases between. This CDR3 comprises 14 residues. The germline gives CDR1 MGHRA, CDR2 YSYEKL. The chain's CDR3 is CASSQALGAYGYTF. DNA for the CDR3: TGCGCCAGCAGCCAAGCCCTAGGGGCCTATGGCTACACCTTC.

The V call is TRBV5-5, the J call TRBJ2-7, with TRBD1 identical over 9 bases. CDR3 size: 15 residues. Losses at the gene ends were 3 bases for V and 5 bases for J; bases not matched to a gene: 9. CDR1 is SGHKS, CDR2 YYEKEE, per germline (reference sequence). The CDR3 is CASSYRDRESNEQYF. The CDR3 DNA sequence: TGTGCCAGCAGCTACCGGGACAGGGAATCCAACGAGCAGTACTTC. Filled out from reference TRBV5-5 and TRBJ2-7, the complete variable domain reads DAGVTQSPTHLIKTRGQQVTLRCSPISGHKSVSWYQQVLGQGPQFIFQYYEKEERGRGNFPDRFSARQFPNYSSELNVNALLLGDSALYLCASSYRDRESNEQYFGPGTRLTVT.

V usage is TRBV14 and J usage is TRBJ1-1, with D possibly being TRBD1 (6 bases). Germline V gives CDR1 SGHDN, CDR2 FVKESK. This CDR3 is 14 amino acids long. The V end was cut by 3 bases, the J end by 4 bases, with 12 bases between. CDR3 nucleotides: TGTGCCAGCAGCCACAGGGGACTGAGCACTGAAGCTTTCTTT. Residues: CASSHRGLSTEAFF.

V is TRBV19 and J is TRBJ2-3, with 15 bases lining up with TRBD2. Germline V gives CDR1 LNHDA, CDR2 SQIVND (reference sequence). This CDR3 contains 17 residues. V was pared by 5 bases and J by 2 bases, with 5 bases of the junction left unmatched. CDR3 bases: TGTGCCAGTAGTCCCGGGACTAGCGGGGGGACCACAGATACGCAGTATTTT. Its protein product is CASSPGTSGGTTDTQYF.

Within the sample, this clone is medium-sized. The chain is built from TRBV19 and TRBJ1-4, with TRBD1 as a possible D gene (5 bases). Trimming removed 3 bases from V and 11 bases from J, with 13 bases in between. CDR1 and CDR2 from the germline V gene are LNHDA and SQIVND (reference sequence). The CDR3 is 13 amino acids. The CDR3 DNA reads as TGTGCCAGTAGTATCCGAACGGGGGGTAAACTGTTTTTT. Its protein product is CASSIRTGGKLFF.

The J gene is TRBJ1-1, the V gene TRBV2; possible D gene TRBD1, 6 bases. This CDR3 is built from 14 residues. V was cut by 3 bases and J by 7 bases, with 15 bases left in between. CDR1 is SNHLY and CDR2 is FYNNEI in the germline V gene. As DNA, the CDR3 is TGTGCCAGCAGTGATCGAACAGGGTACGGTGAAGCTTTCTTT. Translated: CASSDRTGYGEAFF. The full variable domain, with the rest looked up from reference TRBV2 and TRBJ1-1, is EPEVTQTPSHQVTQMGQEVILRCVPISNHLYFYWYRQILGQKVEFLVSFYNNEISEKSEIFDDQFSVERPDGSNFTLKIRSTKLEDSAMYFCASSDRTGYGEAFFGQGTRLTVV.

The gene calls are TRBV5-1 and TRBJ2-2; the match to TRBD1 covers 7 bases. The CDR3 has 15 amino acids. CDR1 SGHRS and CDR2 YFSETQ come from the germline V gene. After removal of 4 bases from V and 5 bases from J, the junction contained 8 bases not matched to a gene. This chain's CDR3 is CASSPQTGLTGELFF. The DNA of the CDR3 is TGCGCCAGCAGCCCCCAGACAGGGCTTACCGGGGAGCTGTTTTTT.

This sequence joins TRBV5-6 and TRBJ2-7; unclear D gene. The CDR3 is 14 amino acids. Germline V gene data show CDR1 as SGHDT and CDR2 as YYEEEE. The V end lost 0 bases, the J end lost 3 bases, and 10 bases lay between the germline ends. The CDR3 coding sequence is TGTGCCAGCAGCTTGGTTTCAGGCAGCTACGAGCAGTACTTC. Protein: CASSLVSGSYEQYF. The full variable domain, its missing parts supplied by reference TRBV5-6 and TRBJ2-7, is DAGVTQSPTHLIKTRGQQVTLRCSPKSGHDTVSWYQQALGQGPQFIFQYYEEEERQRGNFPDRFSGHQFPNYSSELNVNALLLGDSALYLCASSLVSGSYEQYFGPGTRLTVT.

Ten or more counts support this clone. The CDR3 DNA follows: TGTGCCAGCAGGGCGAGGACAGTTTACAATGAGCAGTTCTTC. Protein sequence: CASRARTVYNEQFF. The chain recombines TRBV6-1 with TRBJ2-1; perhaps TRBD1 as D (6 bases). CDR1 MNHNS and CDR2 SASEGT come from the germline V gene. The CDR3 covers 14 residues. V shed 6 bases and J shed 4 bases, with 13 bases lying between them.

The chain has TRBV6-5 and TRBJ2-5; possibly TRBD1 for D (5 bases). Germline assignment: CDR1 MNHEY and CDR2 SVGAGI. This CDR3 contains 13 residues. V lost 5 bases, J lost 1 base, and 8 bases lay in between. CDR3 DNA: TGTGCCAGCAGTCAGGACACCCAAGAGACCCAGTACTTC. Protein product: CASSQDTQETQYF.

This clone was detected only a few times. The chain couples TRBV27 to TRBJ1-5, with a possible D match to TRBD1 (5 bases). CDR3 length equals 14 residues. The germline gives CDR1 MNHEY, CDR2 SMNVEV (reference sequence). V was pared by 3 bases and J by 6 bases, with 12 bases between. CDR3: CASSFSRGGQPQHF. The CDR3 bases are TGTGCCAGCAGTTTTAGTCGGGGGGGTCAGCCCCAGCATTTT.

The chain uses TRBV9 and TRBJ2-1, with 8 positions matching TRBD1. Germline V gene sequence: CDR1 SGDLS, CDR2 YYNGEE. The CDR3 extends over 15 amino acids. V lost 0 bases, J lost 6 bases, and 5 bases stayed unmatched. The CDR3 region has the DNA TGTGCCAGCAGCGTAGGACAGGGGTCCCTCAATGAGCAGTTCTTC. This encodes CASSVGQGSLNEQFF.

J is TRBJ2-3 and V is TRBV4-2; 9 positions match TRBD1. This CDR3 region has 15 residues. Germline loops: CDR1 LGHNA, CDR2 YNFKEQ. V lost 0 bases and J lost 4; bases outside the gene matches: 2. In nucleotides, the CDR3 is TGTGCCAGCAGCCAAGAGGGACAGGGTGCAGATACGCAGTATTTT. It codes for CASSQEGQGADTQYF.

The rearrangement links TRBV12-5 to TRBJ1-2; no definite D call. CDR3 length equals 11 residues. Trimming removed 0 bases at V and 7 bases at J, with 3 bases between. Germline-derived CDR1 and CDR2 are LGHNT and FRNRAP. CDR3 sequence reads: CASGLVGGYTF. CDR3 DNA sequence: TGTGCTAGTGGTTTGGTAGGTGGCTACACCTTC.

The J gene is TRBJ1-5, the V gene TRBV25-1, with 8 bases fitting TRBD1. The CDR3 has 15 amino acids. Germline V gene data show CDR1 as MGHDK and CDR2 as SYGVNS. V shed 5 bases and J 1 base; nucleotides not matched to a gene: 4. CDR3 nucleotide sequence: TGTGCCAGCAGTAGTGGACAGGGAAGCAATCAGCCCCAGCATTTT. It yields the protein CASSSGQGSNQPQHF.

V and J are TRBV5-1 and TRBJ1-1, with D tentatively TRBD1 (5 bases). This CDR3 contains 16 residues. CDR1 is SGHRS and CDR2 is YFSETQ in the germline V gene. V dropped 0 bases and J dropped 6 bases, with 18 bases sitting between them. The CDR3 nucleotides read TGCGCCAGCAGCTTGGAGTTAGGAGGGGCGACGCCTGAAGCTTTCTTT. The encoded protein is CASSLELGGATPEAFF.

This clone has just a few counts. This chain connects TRBV5-4 to TRBJ2-2; 13 bases agree with TRBD2. This CDR3 is 18 amino acids long. Germline values: CDR1 SGHNT, CDR2 YYREEE (reference sequence). Losses at the gene ends were 6 bases for V and 7 bases for J; bases not matched to a gene: 15. The CDR3 protein is CASTVGHRTSGGGGELFF. The CDR3 DNA is TGTGCCAGCACCGTTGGCCATCGGACTAGCGGGGGAGGCGGGGAGCTGTTTTTT.